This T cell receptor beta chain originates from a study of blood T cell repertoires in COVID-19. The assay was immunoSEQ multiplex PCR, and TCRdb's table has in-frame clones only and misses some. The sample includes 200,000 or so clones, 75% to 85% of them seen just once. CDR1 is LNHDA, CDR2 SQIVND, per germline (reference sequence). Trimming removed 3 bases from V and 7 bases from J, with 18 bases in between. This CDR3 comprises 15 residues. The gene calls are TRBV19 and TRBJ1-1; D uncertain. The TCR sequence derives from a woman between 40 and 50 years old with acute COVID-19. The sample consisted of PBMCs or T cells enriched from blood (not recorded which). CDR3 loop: CASSIFPGEGNEAFF. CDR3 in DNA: TGTGCCAGTAGTATTTTCCCTGGGGAGGGTAATGAAGCTTTCTTT.